The 19 T cell receptor beta chains below were found in one sample sequenced in a study of blood T cell repertoires in COVID-19. Assay: immunoSEQ multiplex PCR; the TCRdb copy retains only in-frame clones and omits some. Counted here are about 150,000 clones, 84% occurring once; the ten biggest clones make up over 35%. What was sequenced was peripheral blood. All receptors derive from a human donor in a cohort sampled during active COVID-19.

The chain couples TRBV7-2 to TRBJ1-6; no clear D. This CDR3 comprises 16 residues. V was shortened by 5 bases and J by 3 bases, with 14 bases between the two germline ends. Looked up from germline, CDR1 is SGHTA and CDR2 is FQGNSA. In nucleotides, the CDR3 is TGTGCCAGCAGCCATGCCGCGCGGTTCTATAATTCACCCCTCCACTTT. Its protein is CASSHAARFYNSPLHF.

The chain employs TRBV5-1 and TRBJ1-2, with 7 nucleotides matching TRBD1. The CDR3 covers 13 residues. Germline V gene sequence: CDR1 SGHRS, CDR2 YFSETQ. V shed 0 bases, J shed 8 bases, and the junction held 4 bases outside the gene matches. The CDR3 protein is CASSLGDSSGYTF. The CDR3 nucleotides are TGCGCCAGCAGCTTGGGGGACAGTTCAGGCTACACCTTC.

This chain connects TRBV28 to TRBJ1-6; TRBD1 is a possible D gene (6 bases). Trimming removed 3 bases at V and 6 bases at J, with 15 bases between. The CDR3 has 16 residues. The germline V gene has CDR1 MDHEN and CDR2 SYDVKM. The CDR3 region is CASSFAGAGINSPLHF. The CDR3 nucleotides read TGTGCCAGCAGTTTCGCGGGGGCGGGTATTAATTCACCCCTCCACTTT.

The CDR3: CASSTGQGGHSPGELFF. The CDR3, as DNA: TGTGCCAGCAGCACGGGACAGGGGGGGCATAGCCCCGGGGAGCTGTTTTTT. V is TRBV7-2 and J is TRBJ2-2; TRBD1 matches 11 bases. The J segment lost 6 bases and the V segment lost 5 bases, leaving 11 bases of the junction unmatched. This CDR3 spans 17 amino acids. Per the germline V gene, CDR1 is SGHTA and CDR2 is FQGNSA.

The chain links TRBV5-1 to TRBJ2-1, with a possible D match to TRBD1 (5 bases). Germline CDR1 SGHRS, CDR2 YFSETQ. V was clipped by 0 bases and J by 7 bases, with 11 bases between them. This CDR3 spans 14 amino acids. The CDR3 DNA reads as TGCGCCAGCAGCTTGGCTGGGGCCATTAATGAGCAGTTCTTC. Protein product: CASSLAGAINEQFF.

The chain employs TRBV9 and TRBJ2-1, with 11 bases identical to TRBD2. The CDR3 runs to 16 residues. The V gene's germline CDR1 is SGDLS and CDR2 YYNGEE. The V segment lost 0 bases and the J segment 7 bases; nucleotides outside the gene matches: 6. CDR3 coding DNA: TGTGCCAGCAGCGTAGGCATTAGCGGGAGGGCGAATGAGCAGTTCTTC. Translated, it gives CASSVGISGRANEQFF. The full variable domain, in which reference TRBV9 and TRBJ2-1 provide the parts outside the CDR3, is DSGVTQTPKHLITATGQRVTLRCSPRSGDLSVYWYQQSLDQGLQFLIQYYNGEERAKGNILERFSAQQFPDLHSELNLSSLELGDSALYFCASSVGISGRANEQFFGPGTRLTVL.

This clone was seen just once. The V gene is TRBV5-1, the J gene TRBJ2-3; tentative D call: TRBD2 (6 bases). V lost 1 base, J lost 4 bases, and 16 bases lay in between. CDR1 is SGHRS, CDR2 YFSETQ, per germline. This CDR3 comprises 16 residues. CDR3: CASSLRGGSGADTQYF. The CDR3, as DNA: TGCGCCAGCAGCTTGAGGGGCGGTAGCGGTGCAGATACGCAGTATTTT.

This sequence joins TRBV9 and TRBJ2-2; 8 nucleotides agree with TRBD2. Losses at the gene ends were 6 bases for V and 3 bases for J; bases not matched to a gene: 4. This CDR3 is 14 amino acids long. CDR1 SGDLS and CDR2 YYNGEE come from the germline V gene. The CDR3 loop is CASTKTSDTGELFF. The CDR3 DNA follows: TGTGCCAGCACCAAGACTAGCGACACCGGGGAGCTGTTTTTT.

This chain uses TRBV5-4 with TRBJ2-1, with a possible D match to TRBD2 (6 bases). Deletions cut 5 bases from V and 3 bases from J, with 15 bases between. This CDR3 spans 15 amino acids. Germline V gene sequence: CDR1 SGHNT, CDR2 YYREEE (reference sequence). The CDR3 here is CASREGVTGYNEQFF. The CDR3 nucleotides are TGTGCCAGCAGGGAGGGAGTCACGGGCTACAATGAGCAGTTCTTC.

The CDR3 coding sequence is TGTGCCAGCAGCTTAGGAGGTTTCGGTAGAGGGGAGACCCAGTACTTC. This gives the protein CASSLGGFGRGETQYF. The chain couples TRBV7-6 to TRBJ2-5; D might be TRBD2 (5 bases). CDR1 is SGHVS and CDR2 is FNYEAQ in the germline V gene. The CDR3 spans 16 residues. Trimming stripped 1 base from V and 5 bases from J, with 17 bases between. Full variable domain (missing parts from reference TRBV7-6 and TRBJ2-5): GAGVSQSPRYKVTKRGQDVALRCDPISGHVSLYWYRQALGQGPEFLTYFNYEAQQDKSGLPNDRFSAERPEGSISTLTIQRTEQRDSAMYRCASSLGGFGRGETQYFGPGTRLLVL.

The V call is TRBV27, the J call TRBJ2-5; D uncertain. Per germline, CDR1 MNHEY and CDR2 SMNVEV (reference sequence). The CDR3 is 10 residues long. Trimming took off 7 bases at V and 4 bases at J, with 4 bases between the two ends. The CDR3, as DNA: TGTGCCAGCACCCGAGAGACCCAGTACTTC. It encodes CASTRETQYF.

CDR3 loop: CAISATSGSFPDTQYF. DNA of the CDR3: TGTGCCATCAGTGCCACTAGCGGGAGCTTCCCAGATACGCAGTATTTT. This sequence joins TRBV10-3 and TRBJ2-3; 11 positions match TRBD2. The CDR3 loop spans 16 amino acids. Trimming at V came to 4 bases and at J to 4 bases, leaving 7 bases not matched to a gene. Germline V gene lookup returns CDR1 ENHRY and CDR2 SYGVKD.

The CDR3 region is CASSVNRYNEQFF. For the CDR3, the DNA is TGTGCCAGCAGCGTCAACAGGTACAATGAGCAGTTCTTC. J is TRBJ2-1 and V is TRBV9, with D possibly matching TRBD1 (5 bases). V lost 2 bases, J lost 4 bases, and 7 bases lay in between. Germline CDR1 and CDR2: SGDLS and YYNGEE. This CDR3 spans 13 amino acids.

The chain is built from TRBV7-2 and TRBJ2-1, with a weak D call TRBD2 (6 bases). From germline, CDR1 is SGHTA and CDR2 FQGNSA. Trimming cost V 6 bases and J 2 bases, with 17 bases left between them. This CDR3 is 16 amino acids long. CDR3 bases: TGTGCCAGCAGGCCGACGGGAGTCGGGGCCTACAATGAGCAGTTCTTC. Its translation: CASRPTGVGAYNEQFF. Drawing the rest from reference TRBV7-2 and TRBJ2-1, the complete variable domain is GAGVSQSPSNKVTEKGKDVELRCDPISGHTALYWYRQSLGQGLEFLIYFQGNSAPDKSGLPSDRFSAERTGGSVSTLTIQRTQQEDSAVYLCASRPTGVGAYNEQFFGPGTRLTVL.

This clone was detected once. The rearrangement links TRBV24-1 to TRBJ2-1, with 10 bases matching TRBD2. This CDR3 comprises 16 residues. With V trimmed by 4 bases and J by 2 bases, 4 bases remained unmatched. Germline V gene lookup returns CDR1 KGHDR and CDR2 SFDVKD. CDR3 DNA sequence: TGTGCCACCAGTGACCGGACTAGCGGCGCCTACAATGAGCAGTTCTTC. Translated: CATSDRTSGAYNEQFF.

This clone occurred once. J is TRBJ1-5 and V is TRBV6-2 or TRBV6-3; D possibly corresponds to TRBD1 (5 bases). The CDR3 is 15 amino acids. Per germline, CDR1 MNHEY and CDR2 SVGEGT. V lost 0 bases and J 6 bases, leaving 12 bases between the germline ends. CDR3 bases: TGTGCCAGCAGTTACTCGTTGACAGCTAGTCAGCCCCAGCATTTT. Translation: CASSYSLTASQPQHF.

The chain uses TRBV11-2 and TRBJ1-3; TRBD1 aligns across 8 bases. J was trimmed by 9 bases and V by 4 bases; bases with no gene match: 8. Germline CDR1 is SGHAT and CDR2 is FQNNGV. The CDR3 length is 14 residues. The CDR3 region is CASSSGQGIGTIYF. Written as DNA, the CDR3 is TGTGCCAGCAGCTCCGGACAGGGCATTGGCACCATATATTTT.

The chain carries TRBV25-1 and TRBJ1-4; 8 bases agree with TRBD1. CDR1 is MGHDK and CDR2 is SYGVNS in the germline V gene. J lost 12 bases, V lost 4 bases, and 10 bases had no gene match. This CDR3 region has 14 residues. This chain's CDR3 is CASSASGGRGELFF. CDR3 nucleotides: TGTGCCAGCAGTGCATCAGGGGGCCGAGGGGAACTGTTTTTT.

The rearrangement joins TRBV9 to TRBJ2-7; no clear D. Germline V gene sequence: CDR1 SGDLS, CDR2 YYNGEE. V lost 0 bases and J lost 6, with 10 bases in between. This CDR3 spans 13 amino acids. DNA of the CDR3: TGTGCCAGCAGCGTAGGGTTCAGAGGCGAGCAGTACTTC. The encoded protein is CASSVGFRGEQYF.